This T cell receptor beta chain was sequenced for a study of T cell responses to AZD1222 COVID-19 vaccine. About this clone itself: Its antigen remains unknown.

Findings and caveats of the study: Spike was spanned by vaccine-associated CD4 TCRs, with dominance at 160-218 and 743-854. Just five or six AZD1222 recipients tested seropositive at baseline. The study found Spike-specific TCR breadth and depth rose after two AZD1222 doses.

Germline CDR1 is LNHDA and CDR2 is SQIVND (reference sequence). V was trimmed by 5 bases and J by 3 bases, leaving 10 bases between them. This CDR3 is 13 amino acids long. Data came from immunoSEQ multiplex PCR; TCRdb stores just in-frame clones and leaves some out. The sample yields about 85,000 clones, roughly 88% seen once. The chain uses TRBV19 and TRBJ1-2, with D hard to call. The input for sequencing was peripheral blood, taken on day 0 of MenACWY control vaccination. The TCR was taken from an adult in good health. CDR3 loop: CASSEGAHYGYTF. The CDR3 nucleotides are TGTGCCAGTAGTGAGGGAGCACACTATGGCTACACCTTC.